Shown below are 18 T cell receptor beta chains from a single sample sequenced in a study of blood T cell repertoires in COVID-19. Assay: immunoSEQ multiplex PCR; the TCRdb copy retains only in-frame clones and omits some. The sample carries approximately 49,000 clones, just under 90% recorded once. The sequenced sample was peripheral blood. The receptors shown here come from a man between 50 and 59 years old with acute or convalescent COVID-19.

V and J are TRBV7-9 and TRBJ1-1, with a weak D call TRBD1 (6 bases). Germline CDR1 and CDR2: SEHNR and FQNEAQ (reference sequence). This CDR3 region has 15 residues. Trimming stripped 5 bases from V and 4 bases from J, with 17 bases between. CDR3 nucleotide sequence: TGTGCCAGCAGCCCAACCCAGGGGTTGAGCACTGAAGCTTTCTTT. Translation gives CASSPTQGLSTEAFF.

The chain combines TRBV7-2 with TRBJ1-1, with 7 bases fitting TRBD1. CDR1 and CDR2 (germline): SGHTA, FQGNSA. J lost 6 bases, V lost 1 base, and 11 bases had no gene match. The CDR3 has 16 residues. The CDR3 region has the DNA TGTGCCAGCAGCTTAGGGACTTACAGGGGAAGGGCTGAAGCTTTCTTT. It specifies CASSLGTYRGRAEAFF.

This rearrangement joins TRBV2 to TRBJ1-2; 9 bases map to TRBD1. This CDR3 is 15 amino acids long. Germline V gives CDR1 SNHLY, CDR2 FYNNEI. Trimming took 6 bases from V and 2 from J; bases not matched to a gene: 7. As DNA, the CDR3 is TGTGCCAGCAGGCCGGGACAGGGAGTGAACTATGGCTACACCTTC. Translation gives CASRPGQGVNYGYTF. Full variable domain (remainder filled in from reference TRBV2 and TRBJ1-2): EPEVTQTPSHQVTQMGQEVILRCVPISNHLYFYWYRQILGQKVEFLVSFYNNEISEKSEIFDDQFSVERPDGSNFTLKIRSTKLEDSAMYFCASRPGQGVNYGYTFGSGTRLTVV.

The rearrangement joins TRBV5-1 to TRBJ2-5; tentative D call: TRBD1 (5 bases). This CDR3 is built from 14 residues. Germline V gene data show CDR1 as SGHRS and CDR2 as YFSETQ. V was shortened by 0 bases and J by 1 base, with 7 bases between the two germline ends. CDR3 sequence reads: CASSLGQSQETQYF. The CDR3 DNA reads as TGCGCCAGCAGCTTGGGACAGAGCCAAGAGACCCAGTACTTC.

The chain links TRBV11-1 to TRBJ1-1, with 10 bases identical to TRBD1. This CDR3 has 15 amino acids. CDR1 is SGHAT, CDR2 FQDESV, per germline (reference sequence). J lost 5 bases, V lost 5 bases, and 8 bases had no gene match. CDR3 DNA: TGTGCCAGCAGCCCAAGACAGGGGGCCGGGACTGAAGCTTTCTTT. Its protein product is CASSPRQGAGTEAFF.

The V call is TRBV30, the J call TRBJ2-7, with D hard to call. This CDR3 is 11 amino acids long. Germline V gene data show CDR1 as GTSNPN and CDR2 as SVGIG (reference sequence). Trimming cost V 2 bases and J 5 bases, with 7 bases left between them. CDR3 region: CAWSSRDEQYF. The CDR3 nucleotides are TGTGCCTGGAGTTCTAGAGACGAGCAGTACTTC.

V usage is TRBV11-1 and J usage is TRBJ1-1, with TRBD1 matching 7 bases. V dropped 5 bases and J dropped 5; count of bases not matched to a gene: 11. This CDR3 has 15 residues. Germline V CDR1 and CDR2: SGHAT, FQDESV (reference sequence). CDR3 residues: CASSRRTGASTEAFF. The CDR3 DNA reads as TGTGCCAGCAGCCGACGAACAGGGGCTTCGACTGAAGCTTTCTTT.

This chain connects TRBV7-2 to TRBJ1-1; D uncertain. Germline V gene lookup returns CDR1 SGHTA and CDR2 FQGNSA. The CDR3 length is 13 residues. V shed 1 base and J shed 3 bases, with 6 bases lying between them. The CDR3 loop is CASSLVGHTEAFF. CDR3 nucleotide sequence: TGTGCCAGCAGCTTAGTCGGTCACACTGAAGCTTTCTTT.

The genes are TRBV10-3 and TRBJ1-4; perhaps TRBD1 as D (5 bases). Looked up from germline, CDR1 is ENHRY and CDR2 is SYGVKD. The CDR3 extends over 11 amino acids. Between the trimmed V and J ends, which lost 10 bases and 9 bases, there was a span of 12 bases. CDR3 loop: CATEDMKKLFF. CDR3 DNA sequence: TGTGCCACCGAGGACATGAAAAAACTGTTTTTT.

This chain connects TRBV13 to TRBJ2-3; 7 bases fit TRBD2. CDR3 length equals 14 residues. Looked up from germline, CDR1 is PRHDT and CDR2 is FYEKMQ (reference sequence). With 5 bases clipped from V and 0 bases from J, the junction kept 2 bases outside the gene matches. This CDR3 reads CASSPRGSTDTQYF. DNA of the CDR3: TGTGCCAGCAGCCCGCGGGGGAGCACAGATACGCAGTATTTT.

V gene TRBV10-3 combines with J gene TRBJ2-1; 8 bases line up with TRBD1. There are 13 residues in the CDR3. CDR1 is ENHRY and CDR2 is SYGVKD in the germline V gene. Trimming at V came to 10 bases and at J to 5 bases, leaving 7 bases not matched to a gene. The DNA for the CDR3 is TGTGCCACGACCGGGACAGGAGACAATGAGCAGTTCTTC. The encoded protein is CATTGTGDNEQFF.

The chain employs TRBV24-1 and TRBJ1-2; D might be TRBD1 (5 bases). V lost 4 bases to trimming and J lost 2 bases, with 7 bases between them. The CDR3 has 13 amino acids. From germline, CDR1 is KGHDR and CDR2 SFDVKD. The CDR3: CATSDRVNYGYTF. Written as DNA, the CDR3 is TGTGCCACCAGTGACAGGGTGAACTATGGCTACACCTTC.

This clone has only a few counts. The J gene is TRBJ1-2, the V gene TRBV4-2; TRBD1 is a possible D gene (6 bases). V shed 0 bases and J shed 2 bases, with 10 bases lying between them. Looked up from germline, CDR1 is LGHNA and CDR2 is YNFKEQ. This CDR3 comprises 15 residues. CDR3 DNA sequence: TGTGCCAGCAGCCAAGATGGACAGACGAACTATGGCTACACCTTC. Protein: CASSQDGQTNYGYTF.

This chain connects TRBV4-2 to TRBJ1-1, with 10 nucleotides matching TRBD1. After removal of 3 bases from V and 4 bases from J, the junction contained 5 bases not matched to a gene. This CDR3 is built from 15 residues. Germline V gene sequence: CDR1 LGHNA, CDR2 YNFKEQ. The CDR3 is CASSQDRGAGTEAFF. The CDR3 DNA sequence: TGTGCCAGCAGCCAGGACAGGGGGGCGGGCACTGAAGCTTTCTTT.

The chain carries TRBV24-1 and TRBJ1-2; the D is unclear. Germline V lookup: CDR1 KGHDR, CDR2 SFDVKD. V was pared by 1 base and J by 6 bases, with 5 bases between. The CDR3 covers 12 residues. CDR3 sequence: CATSDFSHGYTF. CDR3 bases: TGTGCCACCAGTGATTTCTCCCATGGCTACACCTTC.

The table lists this clone with a few counts. The chain uses TRBV28 and TRBJ1-1; D remains ambiguous. The CDR3 loop spans 11 amino acids. Trimming left V 10 bases short and J 10 bases short, with 16 bases between. CDR1 MDHEN and CDR2 SYDVKM come from the germline V gene. CDR3 sequence reads: CATEYEQRAFF. CDR3 in DNA: TGTGCCACCGAGTACGAGCAACGAGCTTTCTTT.

CDR3 sequence reads: CASSSYATLSYEQYF. CDR3 bases: TGTGCCAGCAGTTCGTATGCGACACTCTCCTACGAGCAGTACTTC. The J gene is TRBJ2-7, the V gene TRBV28; the D is unclear. The germline gives CDR1 MDHEN, CDR2 SYDVKM. V lost 4 bases and J 0 bases, leaving 13 bases between the germline ends. The CDR3 is 15 amino acids.

The chain couples TRBV27 to TRBJ1-5; 7 bases line up with TRBD1. CDR1 is MNHEY, CDR2 SMNVEV, per germline (reference sequence). The junction had 13 bases not matched to a gene; V was cut back by 2 bases and J by 0 bases. This CDR3 is 19 amino acids long. The CDR3 bases are TGTGCCAGCAGTTTAGGGGTAGGACAGGAAGACTATAGCAATCAGCCCCAGCATTTT. Its translation: CASSLGVGQEDYSNQPQHF.